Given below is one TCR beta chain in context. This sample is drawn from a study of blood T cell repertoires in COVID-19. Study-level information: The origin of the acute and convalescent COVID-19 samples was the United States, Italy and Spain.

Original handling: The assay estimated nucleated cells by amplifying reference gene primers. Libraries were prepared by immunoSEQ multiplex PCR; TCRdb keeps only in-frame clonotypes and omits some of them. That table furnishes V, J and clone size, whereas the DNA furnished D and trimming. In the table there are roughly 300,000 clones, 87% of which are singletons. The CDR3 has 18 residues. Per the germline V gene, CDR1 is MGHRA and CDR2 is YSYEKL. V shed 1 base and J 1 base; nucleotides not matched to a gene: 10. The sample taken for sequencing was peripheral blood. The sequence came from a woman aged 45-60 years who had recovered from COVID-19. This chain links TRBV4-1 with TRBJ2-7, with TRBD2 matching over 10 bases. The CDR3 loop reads CASSQVVSTSGVSYEQYF. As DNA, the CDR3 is TGCGCCAGCAGCCAAGTCGTATCAACTAGCGGGGTTTCCTACGAGCAGTACTTC.